This T cell receptor beta chain is from a study of blood T cells in healthy people across ages. Turning to the study itself: Template switching retrieved approximately one barcoded beta molecule for each two T cells. General study findings and limits: Long-lived donors had more naive CD4+ cells and higher diversity than aged donors.

The CDR3 totals 13 residues. With 6 bases removed from V and 1 base from J, the gap between germline ends came to 9 bases. On this clonotype: The antigen remains unidentified.

A J-beta primer mix and a sample-barcoded 5' primer were used in a second PCR of roughly 7 to 12 cycles. Per sample, CDR3-containing paired-end reads numbered at least 2.5 million. From the 5' RACE reads, TCRdb called clonotypes with MiXCR, one entry per CDR3 protein. Among roughly 1.9 million distinct CDR3 sequences listed, roughly two fifths were seen once. The V and J genes are TRBV12-3 or TRBV12-4 and TRBJ1-2, with a possible D match to TRBD1 (5 bases). Sequencing input: blood. The sequence was collected from a human donor in good health. CDR3 amino acids: CASSNRYNYGYTF. Here the CDR3 DNA reads TGTGCCAGCAGCAACAGGTATAACTATGGCTACACCTTC.